The 17 T cell receptor beta chains below come from one sample, sequenced in a study of cytomegalovirus exposure and HLA in healthy donors. 60 Vbeta and 13 Jbeta primers were used in PCR. Only in-frame clones appear in the TCRdb table, and some are missing; sequencing was by immunoSEQ multiplex PCR. This sample has 140,000 to 150,000 clones, with roughly 80% found just once. Sequenced sample: PBMCs. The receptors were sampled from a woman aged 35 to 49 in good health and CMV-seropositive.

The chain recombines TRBV27 with TRBJ2-7; a possible D gene is TRBD1 (5 bases). Germline V gives CDR1 MNHEY, CDR2 SMNVEV (reference sequence). This CDR3 has 13 amino acids. The V end was cut by 3 bases, the J end by 6 bases, with 12 bases between. The CDR3 loop is CASSFRGRGEQYF. The CDR3 DNA reads TGTGCCAGCAGTTTTCGAGGTAGGGGCGAGCAGTACTTC.

The chain couples TRBV7-9 to TRBJ2-5; 11 bases align to TRBD2. Germline V CDR1 and CDR2: SEHNR, FQNEAQ (reference sequence). V trimming: 5 bases; J trimming: 2 bases; junction bases outside the gene matches: 4. The CDR3 has 15 residues. CDR3 coding DNA: TGTGCCAGCAGCCTGGGACTAGCGGAACAAGAGACCCAGTACTTC. Translation gives CASSLGLAEQETQYF.

V and J are TRBV30 and TRBJ2-5; D is unclear. V gave up 3 bases and J gave up 5 bases, with 13 bases separating them. The CDR3 is made up of 13 amino acids. From germline, CDR1 is GTSNPN and CDR2 SVGIG (reference sequence). CDR3 sequence: CAWSETFEETQYF. CDR3 coding DNA: TGTGCCTGGAGCGAGACATTTGAGGAGACCCAGTACTTC.

J is TRBJ1-2 and V is TRBV7-2, with D uncertain. This CDR3 spans 13 amino acids. With 3 bases removed from V and 3 bases from J, the gap between germline ends came to 8 bases. The germline V gene has CDR1 SGHTA and CDR2 FQGNSA. CDR3 nucleotides: TGTGCCAGCAGCTTTGGCGGGGACTATGGCTACACCTTC. Translation: CASSFGGDYGYTF.

This chain joins TRBV6-5 and TRBJ2-3; TRBD2 matches at 7 bases. CDR1 MNHEY and CDR2 SVGAGI come from the germline V gene. After removal of 0 bases from V and 7 bases from J, the junction contained 7 bases not matched to a gene. This CDR3 is 15 amino acids long. In DNA, the CDR3 is TGTGCCAGCAGTTACTCAGCGGGGAATCGAAATACGCAGTATTTT. As protein: CASSYSAGNRNTQYF.

This clone was recorded a few times. The rearrangement uses TRBV19 and TRBJ1-2, with 11 bases fitting TRBD1. Germline trimming cut 6 bases from V and 13 bases from J; bases unmatched to any gene: 19. This CDR3 has 16 amino acids. Germline V gives CDR1 LNHDA, CDR2 SQIVND (reference sequence). The CDR3 sequence is CASRPTQGQGALAFTF. The CDR3 DNA reads as TGTGCCAGTAGGCCCACACAAGGACAGGGGGCTTTGGCATTCACCTTC.

The CDR3 bases are TGTGCCAGCAGTTCGGGTCAGAGGGGGGGACGGGCTTTCTTT. Translation gives CASSSGQRGGRAFF. The genes are TRBV6-1 and TRBJ1-1, with D tentatively TRBD1 (6 bases). The CDR3 is made up of 14 amino acids. Trimming took 5 bases from V and 11 from J, leaving 21 bases between them. Germline assignment: CDR1 MNHNS and CDR2 SASEGT.

The CDR3 coding sequence is TGTGCCAGCAGTGCAGGGGCCCAGGCGACTTCTGAAGCTTTCTTT. This gives the protein CASSAGAQATSEAFF. This chain joins TRBV6-1 and TRBJ1-1, with D tentatively TRBD1 (6 bases). The CDR3 consists of 15 residues. The V end was cut by 4 bases, the J end by 6 bases, with 18 bases between. CDR1 and CDR2 (germline): MNHNS, SASEGT.

The rearrangement uses TRBV27 and TRBJ2-1; the match to TRBD2 covers 11 bases. Germline V gene sequence: CDR1 MNHEY, CDR2 SMNVEV (reference sequence). After removal of 2 bases from V and 9 bases from J, the junction contained 6 bases not matched to a gene. The CDR3 has 15 amino acids. The CDR3 nucleotides read TGTGCCAGCAGTTTAACTAGCGGGAGTGGAGGTGAGCAGTTCTTC. This translates into CASSLTSGSGGEQFF.

The chain is built from TRBV5-6 and TRBJ2-2; 9 bases fit TRBD1. V shed 4 bases, J shed 6 bases, and the junction held 7 bases outside the gene matches. Germline V gives CDR1 SGHDT, CDR2 YYEEEE. The CDR3 consists of 15 residues. The CDR3 sequence is CASSRSDRGAGELFF. CDR3 DNA sequence: TGTGCCAGCAGCCGATCGGACAGGGGCGCCGGGGAGCTGTTTTTT.

This clone was found once. The chain carries TRBV30 and TRBJ2-7; a weak D match, TRBD1 (5 bases). CDR1 and CDR2 from the germline V gene are GTSNPN and SVGIG (reference sequence). V lost 6 bases and J lost 7, with 22 bases in between. The CDR3 sequence is 14 residues long. CDR3 DNA: TGTGCCTGCATGGAGAGGACACTCGTTGGGGAGCAGTACTTC. Encoded protein: CACMERTLVGEQYF.

The chain recombines TRBV9 with TRBJ2-3, with 11 bases identical to TRBD2. This CDR3 is built from 14 residues. CDR1 is SGDLS, CDR2 YYNGEE, per germline. Unmatched junction bases numbered 2, after V lost 3 bases and J lost 5 bases. DNA for the CDR3: TGTGCCAGCAGCGGGGGACTAGCGGTAGATACGCAGTATTTT. Translated: CASSGGLAVDTQYF.

On this clone: One junction end does not reproduce the germline sequence, and a read error may be involved. The rearrangement uses TRBV7-9 and TRBJ2-7, with 7 bases identical to TRBD1. The V gene's germline CDR1 is SEHNR and CDR2 FQNEAQ (reference sequence). This CDR3 contains 14 residues. CDR3 sequence: CSSSPGDRTYEQYF. The CDR3 DNA reads as TGTTCCAGCAGCCCAGGGGACAGAACCTACGAGCAGTACTTC.

The chain has TRBV18 and TRBJ1-4; a weak D match, TRBD1 (5 bases). This CDR3 is 16 amino acids long. The V end lost 4 bases, the J end lost 0 bases, and 12 bases lay between the germline ends. Germline lookup yields CDR1 KGHSH and CDR2 LQKENI. The CDR3 DNA sequence: TGTGCCAGCTCACGGGCTGAAGGGGCAACTAATGAAAAACTGTTTTTT. Protein sequence: CASSRAEGATNEKLFF.

The genes are TRBV18 and TRBJ2-3; unclear D gene. The CDR3 loop spans 16 amino acids. Germline V gene lookup returns CDR1 KGHSH and CDR2 LQKENI. Trimming took 0 bases from V and 6 from J, leaving 16 bases between them. CDR3 DNA sequence: TGTGCCAGCTCACCACCTCCAGGTACTGATATGGATACGCAGTATTTT. This encodes CASSPPPGTDMDTQYF.

The rearrangement uses TRBV5-1 and TRBJ2-5; 12 bases are a match to TRBD1. Germline values: CDR1 SGHRS, CDR2 YFSETQ. V shed 6 bases, J shed 11 bases, and the junction held 11 bases outside the gene matches. CDR3 length equals 14 residues. CDR3 sequence: CASKLGQGAGEQYF. The CDR3 DNA reads TGCGCCAGCAAGTTGGGACAGGGGGCGGGGGAGCAGTACTTC.

The V and J genes are TRBV28 and TRBJ2-7, with TRBD1 as a possible D gene (5 bases). This CDR3 is 12 amino acids long. Germline V CDR1 and CDR2: MDHEN, SYDVKM. V lost 4 bases, J lost 6 bases, and 10 bases lay in between. The CDR3 sequence is CASSSRRGEQYF. CDR3 DNA: TGTGCCAGCAGTTCCCGAAGGGGCGAGCAGTACTTC.